The 19 T cell receptor beta chains below come from one sample, sequenced in a study of T-cell reconstitution after alpha-beta-depleted transplantation in children. It was with unique molecular identifiers that the TCRbeta library was prepared. Via MiXCR, TCRdb re-called the PCR reads, giving one row per CDR3 protein. The table includes 75,000 to 80,000 distinct CDR3 sequences, over 15% detected once. The material was PBMCs, mostly from graft donor cells, obtained 360 days after TCRalphabeta/CD19-depleted stem cell transplant. The receptors stem from a male patient aged 2-10 years who had a stem cell transplant for acute lymphoblastic leukemia, so the T cells may come from the graft donor.

This chain links TRBV7-9 with TRBJ1-6; possible D gene TRBD1, 6 bases. This CDR3 spans 14 amino acids. Germline CDR1 reads SEHNR; CDR2 reads FQNEAQ (reference sequence). The V gene lost 3 bases and the J gene lost 6 bases, with 9 bases spanning the gap. DNA of the CDR3: TGTGCCAGCAGCTTCCAGGGGAGTAATTCACCCCTCCACTTT. Amino acid sequence: CASSFQGSNSPLHF.

The chain employs TRBV10-3 and TRBJ2-5; 13 nucleotides align to TRBD2. The CDR3 has 17 amino acids. J was trimmed by 5 bases and V by 2 bases; bases with no gene match: 8. CDR1 is ENHRY, CDR2 SYGVKD, per germline. The CDR3, as DNA: TGTGCCATCAGTGAGGGGAGACTAGCGGGAGGCCGGGAGACCCAGTACTTC. Protein sequence: CAISEGRLAGGRETQYF.

This clonotype was picked up a small number of times. This chain links TRBV7-9 with TRBJ2-7; no definite D call. The CDR3 is made up of 13 amino acids. The V and J ends lost 4 bases and 2 bases respectively, with 9 bases between them. Germline CDR1 and CDR2: SEHNR and FQNEAQ (reference sequence). CDR3 sequence (DNA): TGTGCCAGCAGCTCGTCCAATACCTACGAGCAGTACTTC. This codes for CASSSSNTYEQYF.

CDR3 in amino acids: CASSRGRLDTQYF. The CDR3 DNA reads TGTGCCAGCAGCCGTGGACGTTTAGATACGCAGTATTTT. The chain is built from TRBV4-2 and TRBJ2-3; D remains unclear. From germline, CDR1 is LGHNA and CDR2 YNFKEQ. The CDR3 totals 13 residues. V was clipped by 4 bases and J by 5 bases, with 10 bases between them.

This sequence joins TRBV24-1 and TRBJ2-3; D ambiguous. Germline CDR1 reads KGHDR; CDR2 reads SFDVKD. The V end was cut by 4 bases, the J end by 7 bases, with 14 bases between. The CDR3 is made up of 14 amino acids. The chain's CDR3 is CATSDRKSGNTQYF. Written as DNA, the CDR3 is TGTGCCACCAGTGACAGGAAGTCCGGCAATACGCAGTATTTT.

The J gene is TRBJ2-1, the V gene TRBV5-1; TRBD2 aligns across 11 bases. The CDR3 runs to 20 residues. With V trimmed by 0 bases and J by 0 bases, 11 bases remained unmatched. Germline CDR1 and CDR2: SGHRS and YFSETQ. CDR3 sequence: CASSLEGSGRVWDSYNEQFF. In nucleotides, the CDR3 is TGCGCCAGCAGCTTGGAAGGTAGCGGGAGGGTATGGGACTCCTACAATGAGCAGTTCTTC.

This clonotype was picked up many times. The chain uses TRBV5-1 and TRBJ2-3, with TRBD1 matching over 7 bases. The CDR3 runs 16 residues. Germline assignment: CDR1 SGHRS and CDR2 YFSETQ. Trimming removed 0 bases from V and 0 bases from J; junction bases left unmatched: 4. This CDR3 is CASSLAGTASTDTQYF. The DNA of the CDR3 is TGCGCCAGCAGCTTGGCAGGGACAGCTAGCACAGATACGCAGTATTTT.

This clonotype has more than one count but fewer than ten. The chain recombines TRBV24-1 with TRBJ2-1; 7 bases match TRBD2. V lost 8 bases, J lost 5 bases, and 8 bases stayed unmatched. This CDR3 region has 14 residues. Germline V gene data show CDR1 as KGHDR and CDR2 as SFDVKD. The CDR3 bases are TGTGCCACCAACGGCGGGAGCGGGGACAATGAGCAGTTCTTC. Translated: CATNGGSGDNEQFF.

J is TRBJ1-4 and V is TRBV5-1; 7 bases fit TRBD1. The germline V gene has CDR1 SGHRS and CDR2 YFSETQ. The length of the CDR3 is 15 residues. V shed 3 bases, J shed 5 bases, and the junction held 7 bases outside the gene matches. The CDR3 bases are TGCGCCAGCAGCTACCGACAGGGACTAAATGAAAAACTGTTTTTT. Its translation is CASSYRQGLNEKLFF.

This clonotype was counted ten times or more. The chain links TRBV5-1 to TRBJ2-2; D is unclear. Germline assignment: CDR1 SGHRS and CDR2 YFSETQ. V shed 1 base and J shed 6 bases, with 10 bases lying between them. The CDR3 totals 14 residues. This chain's CDR3 is CASSLRLSPGELFF. Written as DNA, the CDR3 is TGCGCCAGCAGCTTGCGGCTGTCCCCCGGGGAGCTGTTTTTT.

With respect to this clonotype: Sequence at one end of the junction differs from germline and may be a read error. The chain couples TRBV5-5 to TRBJ1-2; 8 bases match TRBD1. Germline V CDR1 and CDR2: SGHKS, YYEKEE (reference sequence). CDR3 length: 15 amino acids. The CDR3 DNA reads TGTGCCGGCAGCTTGGCGACAGGGGTTACCTATGGCTACACCTTC. It translates to CAGSLATGVTYGYTF.

At least ten counts were recorded for this clonotype. The rearrangement links TRBV7-9 to TRBJ2-1, with 8 bases lining up with TRBD2. V shed 7 bases and J 7 bases; nucleotides not matched to a gene: 6. The germline gives CDR1 SEHNR, CDR2 FQNEAQ (reference sequence). This CDR3 contains 13 residues. The CDR3: CASTAGAKNEQFF. Here the CDR3 DNA reads TGTGCCAGCACAGCGGGAGCAAAGAATGAGCAGTTCTTC.

This clonotype was counted many times. The chain is built from TRBV5-1 and TRBJ2-7, with D possibly matching TRBD2 (5 bases). Trimming removed 1 base from V and 5 bases from J, with 13 bases in between. This CDR3 has 14 amino acids. Germline loops: CDR1 SGHRS, CDR2 YFSETQ. DNA for the CDR3: TGCGCCAGCAGCTTGTCGGGATCAATCCACGAGCAGTACTTC. It translates to CASSLSGSIHEQYF.

The chain uses TRBV6-1 and TRBJ2-5; D may be TRBD1 or TRBD2 (5 bases each). The V end was cut by 6 bases, the J end by 7 bases, with 18 bases between. The CDR3 loop spans 14 amino acids. CDR1 is MNHNS and CDR2 is SASEGT in the germline V gene. The CDR3 sequence: CASSTGPLIGTQYF. In DNA, the CDR3 is TGTGCCAGCAGCACGGGGCCCCTCATTGGGACCCAGTACTTC.

The sample holds a few counts of this clonotype. V usage is TRBV3-1 and J usage is TRBJ2-1; tentative D call: TRBD2 (6 bases). Trimming removed 6 bases from V and 3 bases from J, with 15 bases in between. Per the germline V gene, CDR1 is LGHDT and CDR2 is YNNKEL (reference sequence). CDR3 length: 15 residues. The CDR3 DNA sequence: TGTGCCAGCAGTCCAACTAGCCGCGTCTACAATGAGCAGTTCTTC. This sequence encodes CASSPTSRVYNEQFF.

The genes are TRBV11-2 and TRBJ2-3; possibly TRBD1 or TRBD2 for D (6 bases each). This CDR3 is 14 amino acids long. From germline, CDR1 is SGHAT and CDR2 FQNNGV. Trimming removed 8 bases from V and 5 bases from J, with 17 bases in between. CDR3 sequence (DNA): TGTGCCAGCGGGCCTTCGGGGGCGGTAGATACGCAGTATTTT. It encodes CASGPSGAVDTQYF.

In this sample, this clonotype turned up a few times. CDR3 sequence (DNA): TGTGCCAGCAGTTTGATGGCGGGAGTGGTCGGGGAGCTGTTTTTT. It translates to CASSLMAGVVGELFF. The chain uses TRBV12-3 or TRBV12-4 and TRBJ2-2, with TRBD2 identical over 7 bases. This CDR3 region has 15 residues. J lost 7 bases, V lost 3 bases, and 8 bases had no gene match.

J is TRBJ2-4 and V is TRBV29-1; D tentatively fits TRBD1 or TRBD2 (5 bases each). CDR3 size: 13 residues. Looked up from germline, CDR1 is SQVTM and CDR2 is ANQGSEA. The ends were cut back, 3 bases at V and 8 bases at J, with 14 bases in the middle. CDR3 sequence: CSVEDPRDDIQYF. The CDR3 DNA sequence: TGCAGCGTTGAGGACCCCCGGGACGACATTCAGTACTTC.

The chain recombines TRBV7-6 with TRBJ1-3; D gene unclear. Germline CDR1 SGHVS, CDR2 FNYEAQ. V lost 1 base to trimming and J lost 4 bases, with 2 bases between them. The CDR3 consists of 12 residues. This CDR3 is CASSLEGNTIYF. CDR3 coding DNA: TGTGCCAGCAGCTTAGAGGGAAACACCATATATTTT.